The rows below give T cell receptor beta chains drawn from one sample of a study of PD-1 blockade in mismatch repair-deficient tumors. TCRdb's table, derived via immunoSEQ multiplex PCR, lists solely in-frame clones and lacks some. The profile shows roughly 120,000 clones, about 90% of them singletons. The sequenced sample was peripheral blood, obtained approximately 69 weeks after starting pembrolizumab. Receptor source: an adult with mismatch repair-deficient cancer. Each CDR3 is given without its conserved first and last residue. The order of the fields is V gene, J gene, clone size, CDR3 protein. The size of a clone is reported for some rows only, either as once, few or many, or as a class for expanded clones.

>TRBV5-5|TRBJ1-2|.
ASSPGRLLGYT
>TRBV29-1|TRBJ1-2|few
SVPFGRGYT
>TRBV19|TRBJ1-5|few
ASRNIRHSNQPQH
>TRBV11-3|TRBJ2-1|once
ASSLAGGYYNEQF
>TRBV6-5|TRBJ2-1|.
ASSYSPNEQF
>TRBV19|TRBJ2-4|.
ASSIVGTAKNIQY
>TRBV7-2|TRBJ2-1|.
ASSLGLVYEQF
>TRBV28|TRBJ2-7|.
ASSFRQGVYEQY
>TRBV27|TRBJ2-7|.
ASSFSGSSYEQY
>TRBV7-9|TRBJ2-7|.
ASSLGGDEQY
>TRBV15|TRBJ2-5|.
ATSRGPRGEGPQETQY
>TRBV27|TRBJ2-7|.
ASSLFRGPYEQY
>TRBV29-1|TRBJ2-1|.
SVDSGNNEQF
>TRBV7-9|TRBJ1-4|.
ASSLVQVVNEKLF
>TRBV9|TRBJ2-7|.
ASSVYGQSSEQY
>TRBV10-1|TRBJ2-3|.
ASSEGEYWLDTQY
>TRBV4-2|TRBJ2-7|.
ASSQGLAGALPYEQY
>TRBV13|TRBJ1-5|.
ASSSSTGAGYVNQPQH
>TRBV19|TRBJ2-6|.
ASSIGASGANVLT
>TRBV15|TRBJ2-5|.
ATSRDKGQETQY
>TRBV28|TRBJ2-7|.
ASNILSGSGKQY
>TRBV27|TRBJ2-1|.
ASSLSFSSYNEQF
>TRBV6-6|TRBJ2-7|.
ASSPSGDRSYEQY
>TRBV28|TRBJ2-7|.
ASSLTGFFGEQY
>TRBV15|TRBJ1-5|.
ATSTRTGVGPQH
>TRBV6-6|TRBJ1-1|.
ASSPSATEAF
>TRBV19|TRBJ2-1|.
ASSIVPRVVGNEQF
>TRBV9|TRBJ2-7|.
ASSPRTGGGEQY
>TRBV4-1|TRBJ1-1|.
ASSHRATGNTEAF
>TRBV2|TRBJ2-1|.
ASEGLAGYNEQF
>TRBV29-1|TRBJ2-7|.
SVEALGSYEQY
>TRBV7-2|TRBJ2-5|once
ASSDPRDRGRIQETQY
>TRBV18|TRBJ2-2|.
ASSPSGQRRTGELF
>TRBV4-1|TRBJ2-5|.
ASSQRGDTQGALGETQY
>TRBV9|TRBJ2-1|.
ASSVAGTPYNEQF
>TRBV2|TRBJ1-4|.
ASSVGRLNEKLF
>TRBV27|TRBJ1-2|.
ASSVTGNPNYGYT
>TRBV5-1|TRBJ2-2|.
ASSAGGYTGELF